The 31 T cell receptor beta chains presented below share a single source sample, sequenced in a study of CD8 T cells in Susac syndrome. An amount of RNA that ranged from roughly 0.45 to 1 ug was reverse transcribed with random hexamers. TCRdb used MiXCR to reprocess the immunoSEQ multiplex PCR reads, holding one entry per CDR3 protein. The sample yields 150,000 to 200,000 distinct CDR3 sequences, around 93% seen once. What was sequenced was CD4+ T cells from PBMCs. The receptors were sampled from a human donor in good health.

The V and J genes are TRBV29-1 and TRBJ2-7; perhaps TRBD1 as D (5 bases). This CDR3 spans 12 amino acids. CDR1 SQVTM and CDR2 ANQGSEA come from the germline V gene. The V end lost 6 bases, the J end lost 2 bases, and 11 bases lay between the germline ends. CDR3 in amino acids: CSVDTGAYEQYF. The CDR3 DNA reads as TGCAGCGTAGACACAGGAGCCTACGAGCAGTACTTC.

The rearrangement joins TRBV6-6 to TRBJ1-1; unclear D gene. The CDR3 is 14 residues long. V lost 4 bases and J 5 bases, leaving 14 bases between the germline ends. Per the germline V gene, CDR1 is MNHNY and CDR2 is SVGAGI (reference sequence). The CDR3 DNA is TGTGCCAGCAGTTCTCGGGCCATCGAGACTGAAGCTTTCTTT. It codes for CASSSRAIETEAFF.

V usage is TRBV5-4 and J usage is TRBJ2-5; no clear D. V was pared by 0 bases and J by 1 base, with 13 bases between. There are 16 residues in the CDR3. Germline loops: CDR1 SGHNT, CDR2 YYREEE (reference sequence). The CDR3 protein is CASSLGLGSGQETQYF. The CDR3 DNA sequence: TGTGCCAGCAGCTTGGGGCTGGGGTCAGGCCAAGAGACCCAGTACTTC.

The chain employs TRBV14 and TRBJ1-6; D unclear. Between the trimmed V and J ends, which lost 1 base and 0 bases, there was a span of 13 bases. The germline V gene encodes CDR1 SGHDN and CDR2 FVKESK. The CDR3 length is 18 residues. CDR3: CASSQGPGFGSYNSPLHF. In DNA form, the CDR3 reads TGTGCCAGCAGCCAAGGTCCGGGATTCGGCTCCTATAATTCACCCCTCCACTTT.

This clonotype was picked up a small number of times. V and J are TRBV7-2 and TRBJ2-7; perhaps TRBD1 as D (5 bases). Between the trimmed V and J ends, which lost 5 bases and 3 bases, there was a span of 14 bases. The CDR3 contains 14 residues. Looked up from germline, CDR1 is SGHTA and CDR2 is FQGNSA. The DNA for the CDR3 is TGTGCCAGCAGCCAAGAGACAGACAGCTACGAGCAGTACTTC. Its translation: CASSQETDSYEQYF. The variable domain in full, with the rest retrieved from reference TRBV7-2 and TRBJ2-7, is GAGVSQSPSNKVTEKGKDVELRCDPISGHTALYWYRQSLGQGLEFLIYFQGNSAPDKSGLPSDRFSAERTGGSVSTLTIQRTQQEDSAVYLCASSQETDSYEQYFGPGTRLTVT.

The genes are TRBV12-3 or TRBV12-4 and TRBJ2-1, with no clear D. CDR3 length equals 12 residues. V was pared by 3 bases and J by 8 bases, with 8 bases between. The CDR3 loop reads CASSFSVYEQFF. CDR3 DNA sequence: TGTGCCAGCAGTTTCTCCGTGTATGAGCAGTTCTTC.

The genes are TRBV4-1 and TRBJ1-1; D gene uncertain. V shed 3 bases and J shed 0 bases, with 14 bases lying between them. This CDR3 is built from 16 residues. Germline V gene data show CDR1 as MGHRA and CDR2 as YSYEKL. The CDR3 loop is CASSQRSARLNTEAFF. CDR3 DNA sequence: TGCGCCAGCAGCCAGCGATCCGCCCGGTTGAACACTGAAGCTTTCTTT.

J is TRBJ1-2 and V is TRBV12-3 or TRBV12-4, with 7 bases fitting TRBD1. This CDR3 has 14 residues. The V segment lost 3 bases and the J segment 0 bases; nucleotides outside the gene matches: 1. CDR3 amino acids: CASSLGQTNYGYTF. The CDR3 DNA reads TGTGCCAGCAGTTTGGGACAGACTAACTATGGCTACACCTTC.

The chain uses TRBV9 and TRBJ2-1; 13 positions match TRBD2. The CDR3 runs 16 residues. V was clipped by 4 bases and J by 6 bases; unmatched bases: 7. CDR1 is SGDLS and CDR2 is YYNGEE in the germline V gene. The CDR3 DNA reads TGTGCCAGCAGCATAGGGGGACTAGCGGGGATCAATGAGCAGTTCTTC. It codes for CASSIGGLAGINEQFF.

Here the CDR3 reads CSARGPGGSGELFF. The CDR3 coding sequence is TGCAGTGCGAGGGGGCCAGGCGGTTCCGGGGAGCTGTTTTTT. The chain recombines TRBV20-1 with TRBJ2-2; 7 bases line up with TRBD1. The CDR3 runs to 14 residues. From germline, CDR1 is DFQATT and CDR2 SNEGSKA (reference sequence). V trimming: 6 bases; J trimming: 6 bases; junction bases outside the gene matches: 10.

For this clonotype: One end of the junction fails to match germline, which may point to a read error. The rearrangement joins TRBV25-1 to TRBJ1-1; D may be TRBD1 (5 bases). In germline, CDR1 is MGHDK, CDR2 SYGVNS. The CDR3 runs to 13 residues. The CDR3 bases are TGTGCTAGCAAGGGGTTTCAGAACACTGAAGCTTTCTTT. It encodes CASKGFQNTEAFF.

The genes are TRBV7-3 and TRBJ1-1; possibly TRBD1 for D (5 bases). The CDR3 is 14 amino acids. Trimming took off 3 bases at V and 1 base at J, with 9 bases between the two ends. Germline V gives CDR1 SGHTA, CDR2 FQGTGA. CDR3 sequence reads: CASSLRGTNTEAFF. The CDR3 region has the DNA TGTGCCAGCAGCTTGAGGGGCACGAACACTGAAGCTTTCTTT.

This chain uses TRBV5-5 with TRBJ1-1, with D perhaps matching TRBD1 (5 bases). Germline V gene data show CDR1 as SGHKS and CDR2 as YYEKEE (reference sequence). CDR3 length equals 14 residues. With 2 bases removed from V and 2 bases from J, the gap between germline ends came to 10 bases. The CDR3 reads CASSFGGPNTEAFF. CDR3 DNA: TGTGCCAGCAGCTTCGGGGGACCCAACACTGAAGCTTTCTTT. The full variable domain, rest sourced from reference TRBV5-5 and TRBJ1-1, is DAGVTQSPTHLIKTRGQQVTLRCSPISGHKSVSWYQQVLGQGPQFIFQYYEKEERGRGNFPDRFSARQFPNYSSELNVNALLLGDSALYLCASSFGGPNTEAFFGQGTRLTVV.

The chain combines TRBV7-3 with TRBJ2-5, with 8 positions matching TRBD2. Germline values: CDR1 SGHTA, CDR2 FQGTGA. V was pared by 0 bases and J by 7 bases, with 4 bases of the junction left unmatched. CDR3 length: 14 residues. The CDR3 DNA is TGTGCCAGCAGCTTAACGTCCAGCGGGGGGACCCAGTACTTC. Translation gives CASSLTSSGGTQYF.

The chain joins TRBV20-1 to TRBJ1-5, with D perhaps matching TRBD1 (5 bases). This CDR3 spans 13 amino acids. Trimming pared 3 bases from V and 7 bases from J, leaving 13 bases between. The germline V gene has CDR1 DFQATT and CDR2 SNEGSKA (reference sequence). CDR3 sequence (DNA): TGCAGTGCTAGGTTGGGGGGGGTCCAGCCCCAGCATTTT. Its translation is CSARLGGVQPQHF.

This clonotype was picked up one time. The chain combines TRBV27 with TRBJ2-7; D is unresolved. Deletions cut 2 bases from V and 7 bases from J, with 15 bases between. CDR3 size: 14 residues. Germline V gives CDR1 MNHEY, CDR2 SMNVEV (reference sequence). CDR3 residues: CASSLTPMVGEQYF. CDR3 nucleotide sequence: TGTGCCAGCAGTTTAACCCCCATGGTAGGGGAGCAGTACTTC.

V usage is TRBV4-1 and J usage is TRBJ1-2; D might be TRBD1 (6 bases). The V gene lost 0 bases and the J gene lost 5 bases, with 22 bases spanning the gap. Germline-derived CDR1 and CDR2 are MGHRA and YSYEKL. This CDR3 contains 18 residues. DNA for the CDR3: TGCGCCAGCAGCCAAGAACGTTCTCGGCAGGGGAGAGGGTATGGCTACACCTTC. It translates to CASSQERSRQGRGYGYTF.

J is TRBJ2-3 and V is TRBV24-1; 8 nucleotides align to TRBD1. The junction had 2 bases not matched to a gene; V was cut back by 4 bases and J by 3 bases. The CDR3 has 14 amino acids. Looked up from germline, CDR1 is KGHDR and CDR2 is SFDVKD. The CDR3 protein is CATSERTGTDTQYF. The CDR3 nucleotides read TGTGCCACCAGTGAGCGGACAGGGACAGATACGCAGTATTTT.

The table lists this clonotype with a count of one. The V gene is TRBV2, the J gene TRBJ2-2, with D unclear. V was cut by 4 bases and J by 5 bases, with 14 bases left in between. This CDR3 is 15 amino acids long. Germline assignment: CDR1 SNHLY and CDR2 FYNNEI. The CDR3 spells CASSARQAATGELFF. In nucleotides, the CDR3 is TGTGCCAGCAGTGCAAGGCAGGCCGCGACCGGGGAGCTGTTTTTT.

V is TRBV2 and J is TRBJ2-1; a weak D match, TRBD1 (6 bases). Germline values: CDR1 SNHLY, CDR2 FYNNEI. The germline V and J ends were trimmed by 3 bases and 4 bases, with 13 bases remaining between them. This CDR3 contains 15 residues. This chain's CDR3 is CASSDRGTIYNEQFF. CDR3 sequence (DNA): TGTGCCAGCAGTGATAGGGGGACGATATACAATGAGCAGTTCTTC.

The chain links TRBV20-1 to TRBJ2-5; a weak D match, TRBD2 (7 bases). This CDR3 comprises 13 residues. The V gene's germline CDR1 is DFQATT and CDR2 SNEGSKA (reference sequence). CDR3 residues: CSGGGGQGETQYF. The CDR3 nucleotides are TGCAGCGGGGGCGGGGGCCAGGGGGAGACCCAGTACTTC.

CDR3 bases: TGTGCCAGCAGTCCCCGGACAGAATATGGCTACACCTTC. Translation gives CASSPRTEYGYTF. This rearrangement joins TRBV6-2 or TRBV6-3 to TRBJ1-2; the D gene is possibly TRBD1 (6 bases). Germline CDR1 is MNHEY and CDR2 is SVGEGT. V was clipped by 5 bases and J by 5 bases, with 12 bases between them. The CDR3 is 13 residues long.

V gene TRBV12-3 or TRBV12-4 combines with J gene TRBJ2-4; 7 positions agree with TRBD2. CDR3 length: 12 amino acids. After removal of 3 bases from V and 14 bases from J, the junction contained 7 bases not matched to a gene. The CDR3 loop is CASSFGGEIEYF. The CDR3 DNA follows: TGTGCCAGCAGTTTTGGGGGGGAGATCGAGTACTTC.

The DNA for the CDR3 is TGCAGTGCTAGGAAGGGCTGGAGGGGGGAGACCCAGTACTTC. Amino acids: CSARKGWRGETQYF. The chain uses TRBV20-1 and TRBJ2-5; D may be TRBD1 or TRBD2 (6 bases each). This CDR3 region has 14 residues. CDR1 DFQATT and CDR2 SNEGSKA come from the germline V gene (reference sequence). The germline V and J ends were trimmed by 3 bases and 5 bases, with 16 bases remaining between them.

The chain has TRBV3-1 and TRBJ2-1; the D gene is possibly TRBD2 (5 bases). V was shortened by 7 bases and J by 7 bases, with 14 bases between the two germline ends. Germline CDR1 is LGHDT and CDR2 is YNNKEL (reference sequence). The CDR3 extends over 13 amino acids. As DNA, the CDR3 is TGTGCCAGCACCCCACCCGGGGTTAATGAGCAGTTCTTC. This sequence encodes CASTPPGVNEQFF.

J is TRBJ1-1 and V is TRBV5-8; no clear D. The CDR3 spans 14 residues. Germline assignment: CDR1 SGHTS and CDR2 YDEGEE. V lost 4 bases and J 5 bases, leaving 15 bases between the germline ends. CDR3 residues: CASSPDASRTEAFF. CDR3 nucleotide sequence: TGTGCCAGCAGCCCGGACGCGTCGCGAACTGAAGCTTTCTTT.

The J gene is TRBJ2-7, the V gene TRBV2, with 9 bases matching TRBD1. The V gene end was trimmed by 4 bases and the J gene end by 0 bases; junction bases not matched to a gene: 1. CDR1 and CDR2 (germline): SNHLY, FYNNEI. The CDR3 covers 14 residues. The CDR3 region has the DNA TGTGCCAGCAGTGGGGACAGGGACTCCTACGAGCAGTACTTC. Translated, it gives CASSGDRDSYEQYF.

The chain carries TRBV6-6 and TRBJ2-7, with 9 bases lining up with TRBD1. The CDR3 is 15 amino acids. J lost 2 bases, V lost 6 bases, and 8 bases had no gene match. Looked up from germline, CDR1 is MNHNY and CDR2 is SVGAGI (reference sequence). The CDR3 is CASRPGTGRAYEQYF. The CDR3 region has the DNA TGTGCCAGCAGACCGGGGACAGGGCGAGCCTACGAGCAGTACTTC.

The rearrangement links TRBV7-9 to TRBJ1-1; TRBD1 might be the D (5 bases). V was pared by 1 base and J by 4 bases, with 19 bases between. CDR1 is SEHNR and CDR2 is FQNEAQ in the germline V gene (reference sequence). This CDR3 region has 17 residues. CDR3 DNA sequence: TGTGCCAGCAGCTTAGGGTCGGGGGTCCGCCTTAGCACTGAAGCTTTCTTT. Protein sequence: CASSLGSGVRLSTEAFF.

V gene TRBV30 combines with J gene TRBJ1-1; D is ambiguous. CDR3 length equals 13 residues. Trimming removed 4 bases at V and 0 bases at J, with 9 bases between. Germline V lookup: CDR1 GTSNPN, CDR2 SVGIG (reference sequence). Here the CDR3 reads CAWKEGMNTEAFF. CDR3 nucleotides: TGTGCCTGGAAAGAGGGAATGAACACTGAAGCTTTCTTT. Full variable domain (remainder filled in from reference TRBV30 and TRBJ1-1): SQTIHQWPATLVQPVGSPLSLECTVEGTSNPNLYWYRQAAGRGLQLLFYSVGIGQISSEVPQNLSASRPQDRQFILSSKKLLLSDSGFYLCAWKEGMNTEAFFGQGTRLTVV.

This clonotype was counted a single time. The rearrangement joins TRBV13 to TRBJ2-7, with 8 bases fitting TRBD1. With 5 bases clipped from V and 6 bases from J, the junction kept 3 bases outside the gene matches. The CDR3 runs to 12 residues. Germline-derived CDR1 and CDR2 are PRHDT and FYEKMQ (reference sequence). The CDR3 sequence is CASSRQGIEQYF. In DNA form, the CDR3 reads TGTGCCAGCAGCAGACAGGGGATCGAGCAGTACTTC. The whole variable domain, filled in from reference TRBV13 and TRBJ2-7, reads AAGVIQSPRHLIKEKRETATLKCYPIPRHDTVYWYQQGPGQDPQFLISFYEKMQSDKGSIPDRFSAQQFSDYHSELNMSSLELGDSALYFCASSRQGIEQYFGPGTRLTVT.